Shown below are 31 T cell receptor beta chains from a single sample sequenced in a study of PD-L1 blockade in urothelial cancer. Only in-frame clones appear in the TCRdb table, and some are missing; sequencing was by immunoSEQ multiplex PCR. The profile covers over 100,000 clones, with 75% to 95% appearing a single time and under 5% taken by the ten largest. The time point here: peripheral blood 6 weeks after treatment start. The sample in question was PBMCs, obtained around atezolizumab (anti-PD-L1) treatment. Receptors were obtained from a man in his 60s with urothelial cancer.

The chain uses TRBV2 and TRBJ2-3; a possible D gene is TRBD1 (6 bases). V was cut by 7 bases and J by 4 bases, with 12 bases left in between. Germline CDR1 reads SNHLY; CDR2 reads FYNNEI. CDR3 length equals 13 residues. CDR3 loop: CASNPGESDTQYF. As DNA, the CDR3 is TGTGCCAGCAACCCAGGGGAGTCAGATACGCAGTATTTT.

The V gene is TRBV5-6, the J gene TRBJ2-4, with D tentatively TRBD1 (6 bases). Deletions cut 0 bases from V and 2 bases from J, with 12 bases between. Germline V gene sequence: CDR1 SGHDT, CDR2 YYEEEE. CDR3 length equals 16 residues. The CDR3 bases are TGTGCCAGCAGCTTGGCCTTGGGGGCGCCCAAAAACATTCAGTACTTC. Translated, it gives CASSLALGAPKNIQYF. The whole variable domain, remainder taken from reference TRBV5-6 and TRBJ2-4, is DAGVTQSPTHLIKTRGQQVTLRCSPKSGHDTVSWYQQALGQGPQFIFQYYEEEERQRGNFPDRFSGHQFPNYSSELNVNALLLGDSALYLCASSLALGAPKNIQYFGAGTRLSVL.

The chain is built from TRBV5-6 and TRBJ1-2; D possibly corresponds to TRBD1 (6 bases). The germline V and J ends were trimmed by 2 bases and 3 bases, with 11 bases remaining between them. This CDR3 spans 14 amino acids. Germline CDR1 is SGHDT and CDR2 is YYEEEE. For the CDR3, the DNA is TGTGCCAGCAGCTTAAGGGGGTCTTACTATGGCTACACCTTC. The encoded protein is CASSLRGSYYGYTF.

V is TRBV19 and J is TRBJ2-2, with TRBD1 identical over 12 bases. The V and J ends lost 6 bases and 7 bases, in that order; junction bases with no gene match: 3. The CDR3 totals 14 residues. The germline gives CDR1 LNHDA, CDR2 SQIVND (reference sequence). For the CDR3, the DNA is TGTGCCAGTAGGGGACAGGGGGCAGGCGGGGAGCTGTTTTTT. Encoded protein: CASRGQGAGGELFF.

The chain links TRBV19 to TRBJ1-1, with unresolved D. Germline CDR1 is LNHDA and CDR2 is SQIVND (reference sequence). V was shortened by 1 base and J by 4 bases, with 10 bases between the two germline ends. CDR3 length equals 14 residues. CDR3 sequence (DNA): TGTGCCAGTAGTATAGGCGGGCGAGGCACTGAAGCTTTCTTT. Protein product: CASSIGGRGTEAFF. Full variable domain (missing parts from reference TRBV19 and TRBJ1-1): DGGITQSPKYLFRKEGQNVTLSCEQNLNHDAMYWYRQDPGQGLRLIYYSQIVNDFQKGDIAEGYSVSREKKESFPLTVTSAQKNPTAFYLCASSIGGRGTEAFFGQGTRLTVV.

The chain links TRBV10-3 to TRBJ2-7, with D possibly being TRBD1 (6 bases). The CDR3 consists of 17 residues. Germline CDR1 and CDR2: ENHRY and SYGVKD. Trimming pared 0 bases from V and 0 bases from J, leaving 15 bases between. CDR3 in amino acids: CAISESRLGAGSYEQYF. In nucleotides, the CDR3 is TGTGCCATCAGTGAGTCGCGGTTGGGGGCAGGCTCCTACGAGCAGTACTTC.

The chain recombines TRBV4-2 with TRBJ2-5; TRBD2 agrees at 8 bases. The CDR3 loop spans 16 amino acids. The J segment lost 5 bases and the V segment lost 0 bases, leaving 8 bases of the junction unmatched. The germline gives CDR1 LGHNA, CDR2 YNFKEQ. CDR3 coding DNA: TGTGCCAGCAGCCAAGACCGACTAGCGCAAGTGGAGACCCAGTACTTC. This translates into CASSQDRLAQVETQYF.

Sample share makes this clone medium-sized. The chain recombines TRBV6-4 with TRBJ2-5; 9 bases match TRBD2. The CDR3 has 15 residues. Germline V gene data show CDR1 as MRHNA and CDR2 as SNTAGT. V shed 6 bases, J shed 1 base, and the junction held 6 bases outside the gene matches. Here the CDR3 reads CASSKSGGTQETQYF. The CDR3 DNA sequence: TGTGCCAGCAGCAAAAGCGGGGGGACCCAAGAGACCCAGTACTTC.

The chain uses TRBV2 and TRBJ2-7, with D maybe TRBD1 (6 bases). CDR3 length: 15 residues. V was shortened by 0 bases and J by 5 bases, with 14 bases between the two germline ends. Germline V CDR1 and CDR2: SNHLY, FYNNEI. The DNA for the CDR3 is TGTGCCAGCAGTGAAGCGGCAGGGGTAGTCGACGAGCAGTACTTC. Protein sequence: CASSEAAGVVDEQYF.

This chain joins TRBV2 and TRBJ2-3; D might be TRBD2 (6 bases). Trimming took off 5 bases at V and 0 bases at J, with 18 bases between the two ends. The germline V gene encodes CDR1 SNHLY and CDR2 FYNNEI. The CDR3 contains 17 residues. The CDR3 reads CASSSQRAGLSTDTQYF. Written as DNA, the CDR3 is TGTGCCAGCAGTTCGCAACGAGCGGGTCTGAGCACAGATACGCAGTATTTT.

CDR3 nucleotides: TGTGCCAGTAGTATATGGGCTAGCCAACCCTACAATGAGCAGTTCTTC. This translates into CASSIWASQPYNEQFF. The chain is built from TRBV19 and TRBJ2-1; tentatively, D is TRBD2 (5 bases). Germline CDR1 LNHDA, CDR2 SQIVND (reference sequence). The CDR3 consists of 16 residues. V lost 2 bases and J 2 bases, leaving 13 bases between the germline ends.

The genes are TRBV9 and TRBJ1-3; tentatively, D is TRBD1 (5 bases). The length of the CDR3 is 14 residues. In germline, CDR1 is SGDLS, CDR2 YYNGEE. The V end was cut by 4 bases, the J end by 1 base, with 9 bases between. The CDR3 DNA is TGTGCCAGCAGCCTGACAGCTTCTGGAAACACCATATATTTT. It yields the protein CASSLTASGNTIYF.

The chain couples TRBV5-6 to TRBJ1-1, with D tentatively TRBD1 (5 bases). Germline V gene sequence: CDR1 SGHDT, CDR2 YYEEEE. CDR3 size: 13 residues. Deletions cut 3 bases from V and 5 bases from J, with 11 bases between. In DNA form, the CDR3 reads TGTGCCAGCAGCTCGATCCCAGGGACTGAAGCTTTCTTT. Protein product: CASSSIPGTEAFF. Combining the CDR3 with reference TRBV5-6 and TRBJ1-1 gives the whole variable domain DAGVTQSPTHLIKTRGQQVTLRCSPKSGHDTVSWYQQALGQGPQFIFQYYEEEERQRGNFPDRFSGHQFPNYSSELNVNALLLGDSALYLCASSSIPGTEAFFGQGTRLTVV.

The rearrangement links TRBV7-8 to TRBJ2-7; 8 bases are shared with TRBD1. The V segment lost 5 bases and the J segment 4 bases; nucleotides outside the gene matches: 4. Germline assignment: CDR1 SGHVS and CDR2 FQNEAQ. The CDR3 runs 13 residues. CDR3 DNA: TGTGCCAGCAGCCAGGACAGGGTTTACGAGCAGTACTTC. Translated, it gives CASSQDRVYEQYF.

For the CDR3, the DNA is TGCGCCAGCAGTGAGTCGGCAGGGGGAGATTACAATGAGCAGTTCTTC. Translating it yields CASSESAGGDYNEQFF. The chain links TRBV10-1 to TRBJ2-1; TRBD1 agrees at 7 bases. Germline values: CDR1 WNHNN, CDR2 SYGVQD (reference sequence). CDR3 length: 16 residues. The V and J ends lost 0 bases and 4 bases, in that order; junction bases with no gene match: 6.

CDR3: CASRFNPVRGRTGDEQFF. The CDR3 DNA sequence: TGTGCAAGTCGCTTCAATCCCGTCAGGGGGCGCACGGGGGATGAGCAGTTCTTC. This chain connects TRBV12-2 to TRBJ2-1; the table's D call, TRBD1, has no DNA check behind it. TRBV12-2 is a recognized pseudogene. The CDR3 is 18 amino acids.

The V and J genes are TRBV9 and TRBJ2-2; TRBD2 matches at 8 bases. The V and J ends lost 4 bases and 7 bases, in that order; junction bases with no gene match: 9. This CDR3 spans 15 amino acids. CDR1 and CDR2 from the germline V gene are SGDLS and YYNGEE. The CDR3 DNA follows: TGTGCCAGCAGCAAGGCGGGAGGATTCGGCGGGGAGCTGTTTTTT. This translates into CASSKAGGFGGELFF.

This clone was seen only once. The chain carries TRBV11-2 and TRBJ1-1; 8 nucleotides line up with TRBD1. V trimming: 4 bases; J trimming: 6 bases; junction bases outside the gene matches: 7. This CDR3 contains 14 residues. Germline CDR1 reads SGHAT; CDR2 reads FQNNGV. The CDR3 protein is CASSSGQAVPEAFF. CDR3 in DNA: TGTGCCAGCAGCTCGGGACAGGCGGTCCCTGAAGCTTTCTTT.

The V gene is TRBV9, the J gene TRBJ2-3, with 7 bases matching TRBD2. Germline V gives CDR1 SGDLS, CDR2 YYNGEE. This CDR3 has 15 amino acids. V shed 2 bases, J shed 4 bases, and the junction held 7 bases outside the gene matches. CDR3 sequence: CASSVYGGKSDTQYF. The DNA for the CDR3 is TGTGCCAGCAGCGTTTACGGGGGGAAGTCAGATACGCAGTATTTT.

V gene TRBV2 combines with J gene TRBJ2-1; 8 bases fit TRBD2. CDR3 size: 12 residues. Germline assignment: CDR1 SNHLY and CDR2 FYNNEI. Losses at the gene ends were 6 bases for V and 12 bases for J; bases not matched to a gene: 7. CDR3 amino acids: CASSLPGLGQFF. In DNA form, the CDR3 reads TGTGCCAGCAGCCTTCCGGGACTAGGGCAGTTCTTC.

This clone was counted only a few times. The chain carries TRBV7-2 and TRBJ2-3; 7 bases align to TRBD2. V shed 6 bases and J 0 bases; nucleotides not matched to a gene: 15. This CDR3 spans 18 amino acids. Germline V gene lookup returns CDR1 SGHTA and CDR2 FQGNSA. The CDR3: CASRLRSSTGGSTDTQYF. The DNA for the CDR3 is TGTGCCAGCAGACTTAGAAGTTCGACGGGGGGAAGCACAGATACGCAGTATTTT. Drawing the rest from reference TRBV7-2 and TRBJ2-3, the complete variable domain is GAGVSQSPSNKVTEKGKDVELRCDPISGHTALYWYRQSLGQGLEFLIYFQGNSAPDKSGLPSDRFSAERTGGSVSTLTIQRTQQEDSAVYLCASRLRSSTGGSTDTQYFGPGTRLTVL.

V usage is TRBV4-3 and J usage is TRBJ2-5; D might be TRBD1 (6 bases). The ends were cut back, 1 base at V and 5 bases at J, with 8 bases in the middle. Germline CDR1 and CDR2: LGHNA and YSLEER. This CDR3 has 13 amino acids. Here the CDR3 DNA reads TGCGCCAGCAGCCAAGCGAGGGGGGAGACCCAGTACTTC. The encoded protein is CASSQARGETQYF.

This rearrangement joins TRBV6-1 to TRBJ1-3; TRBD1 matches at 7 bases. Germline V gene data show CDR1 as MNHNS and CDR2 as SASEGT. The CDR3 has 14 amino acids. Trimming at V came to 6 bases and at J to 4 bases, leaving 6 bases not matched to a gene. The CDR3 here is CASRIVDRGNTIYF. CDR3 in DNA: TGTGCCAGCAGAATCGTGGACAGGGGAAACACCATATATTTT.

The chain links TRBV9 to TRBJ2-7; 7 positions agree with TRBD1. The CDR3 is 14 residues long. CDR1 is SGDLS and CDR2 is YYNGEE in the germline V gene. The junction had 9 bases not matched to a gene; V was cut back by 4 bases and J by 5 bases. The CDR3 loop reads CASSPMTGSNEQYF. The DNA for the CDR3 is TGTGCCAGCAGCCCCATGACAGGGTCAAACGAGCAGTACTTC.

The chain joins TRBV30 to TRBJ2-5, with 9 bases matching TRBD1. CDR1 is GTSNPN and CDR2 is SVGIG in the germline V gene (reference sequence). Germline trimming cut 5 bases from V and 6 bases from J; bases unmatched to any gene: 13. The CDR3 extends over 15 amino acids. CDR3 DNA sequence: TGTGCCTGGGGAACGGGGGGACAGGGTATACAGACCCAGTACTTC. This codes for CAWGTGGQGIQTQYF.

The chain has TRBV20-1 and TRBJ2-7; 8 nucleotides agree with TRBD1. The length of the CDR3 is 11 residues. Germline CDR1 DFQATT, CDR2 SNEGSKA (reference sequence). V shed 2 bases and J 7 bases; nucleotides not matched to a gene: 1. Here the CDR3 reads CSARRQGEQYF. The CDR3, as DNA: TGCAGTGCTAGAAGACAGGGGGAGCAGTACTTC.

The chain uses TRBV10-1 and TRBJ1-2, with 10 bases fitting TRBD1. Germline-derived CDR1 and CDR2 are WNHNN and SYGVQD (reference sequence). The V and J ends lost 0 bases and 8 bases, in that order; junction bases with no gene match: 9. The CDR3 loop spans 16 amino acids. CDR3: CASSESSGTGVEGYTF. CDR3 DNA sequence: TGCGCCAGCAGTGAGTCCTCCGGGACAGGGGTCGAAGGCTACACCTTC.

This sequence joins TRBV7-2 and TRBJ2-5; D is uncertain. V was trimmed by 1 base and J by 7 bases, leaving 10 bases between them. Germline CDR1 reads SGHTA; CDR2 reads FQGNSA. The CDR3 length is 13 residues. The CDR3 DNA follows: TGTGCCAGCAGCTTAGGCACGGTCGGGACCCAGTACTTC. Translated: CASSLGTVGTQYF.

The chain joins TRBV6-5 to TRBJ2-1; TRBD2 agrees at 7 bases. With 4 bases clipped from V and 7 bases from J, the junction kept 10 bases outside the gene matches. The CDR3 has 15 residues. CDR1 and CDR2 (germline): MNHEY, SVGAGI. Here the CDR3 DNA reads TGTGCCAGCAGTTTAGCGGGTGGGGTGCATAATGAGCAGTTCTTC. This encodes CASSLAGGVHNEQFF.

This clone appeared once. J is TRBJ1-2 and V is TRBV14, with 8 bases lining up with TRBD1. Per germline, CDR1 SGHDN and CDR2 FVKESK. V lost 4 bases and J lost 2; bases outside the gene matches: 6. This CDR3 region has 15 residues. The CDR3, as DNA: TGTGCCAGCAGCCTACGACAGGGGTGGAACTATGGCTACACCTTC. Translation gives CASSLRQGWNYGYTF.

The CDR3 here is CASSLGQLQETQYF. CDR3 bases: TGTGCCAGCAGCCTAGGACAGCTCCAAGAGACCCAGTACTTC. V and J are TRBV11-2 and TRBJ2-5; D perhaps matches TRBD1 (6 bases). V gave up 5 bases and J gave up 1 base, with 11 bases separating them. CDR3 length: 14 residues. Germline V lookup: CDR1 SGHAT, CDR2 FQNNGV.